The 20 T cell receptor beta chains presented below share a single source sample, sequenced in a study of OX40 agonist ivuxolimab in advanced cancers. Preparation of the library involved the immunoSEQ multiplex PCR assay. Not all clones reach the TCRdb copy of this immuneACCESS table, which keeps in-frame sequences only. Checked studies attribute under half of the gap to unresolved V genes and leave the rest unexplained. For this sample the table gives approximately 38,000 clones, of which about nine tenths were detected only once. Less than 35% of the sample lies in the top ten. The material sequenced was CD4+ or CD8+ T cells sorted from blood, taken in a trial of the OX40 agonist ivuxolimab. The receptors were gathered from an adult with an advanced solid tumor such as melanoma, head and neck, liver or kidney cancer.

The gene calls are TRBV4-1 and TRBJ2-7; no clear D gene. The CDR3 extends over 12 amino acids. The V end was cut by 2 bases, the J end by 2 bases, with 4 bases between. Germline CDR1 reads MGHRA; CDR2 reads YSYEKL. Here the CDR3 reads CASSQTTYEQYF. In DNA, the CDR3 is TGCGCCAGCAGCCAAACAACCTACGAGCAGTACTTC.

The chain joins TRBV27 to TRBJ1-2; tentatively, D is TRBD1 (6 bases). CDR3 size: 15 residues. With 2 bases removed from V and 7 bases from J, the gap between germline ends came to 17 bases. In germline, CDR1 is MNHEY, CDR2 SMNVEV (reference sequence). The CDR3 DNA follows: TGTGCCAGCAGTTTAAAGCCGGACAGTTGGGGTGGCTACACCTTC. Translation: CASSLKPDSWGGYTF.

The CDR3 sequence: CASSYTGTGKYEQYF. The DNA of the CDR3 is TGTGCCAGCAGTTACACCGGGACAGGGAAGTACGAGCAGTACTTC. The chain is built from TRBV6-6 and TRBJ2-7; the match to TRBD1 covers 9 bases. The V gene end was trimmed by 2 bases and the J gene end by 4 bases; junction bases not matched to a gene: 6. Germline loops: CDR1 MNHNY, CDR2 SVGAGI (reference sequence). CDR3 length: 15 amino acids.

The CDR3 DNA reads TGTGCCAGCAGCTTGTGGGGGGTCGGAGGAAACACCATATATTTT. Translation: CASSLWGVGGNTIYF. This rearrangement joins TRBV5-4 to TRBJ1-3; possibly TRBD1 for D (5 bases). The germline CDR1 and CDR2 sequences are SGHNT and YYREEE (reference sequence). The ends were cut back, 1 base at V and 4 bases at J, with 12 bases in the middle. The CDR3 covers 15 residues.

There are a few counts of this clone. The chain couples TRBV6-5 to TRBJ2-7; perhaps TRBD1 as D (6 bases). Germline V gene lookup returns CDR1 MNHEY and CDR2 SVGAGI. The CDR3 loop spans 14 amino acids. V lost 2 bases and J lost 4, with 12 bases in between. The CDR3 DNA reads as TGTGCCAGCAGTTACCACGGACAGAGTTACGAGCAGTACTTC. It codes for CASSYHGQSYEQYF.

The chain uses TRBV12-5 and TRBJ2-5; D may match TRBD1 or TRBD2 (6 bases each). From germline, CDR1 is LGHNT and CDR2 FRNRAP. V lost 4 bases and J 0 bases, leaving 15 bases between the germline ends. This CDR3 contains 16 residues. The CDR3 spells CASGSQPEGDQETQYF. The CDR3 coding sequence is TGTGCTAGTGGTTCCCAGCCGGAGGGGGACCAAGAGACCCAGTACTTC. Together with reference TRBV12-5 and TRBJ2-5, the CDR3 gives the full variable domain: DARVTQTPRHKVTEMGQEVTMRCQPILGHNTVFWYRQTMMQGLELLAYFRNRAPLDDSGMPKDRFSAEMPDATLATLKIQPSEPRDSAVYFCASGSQPEGDQETQYFGPGTRLLVL.

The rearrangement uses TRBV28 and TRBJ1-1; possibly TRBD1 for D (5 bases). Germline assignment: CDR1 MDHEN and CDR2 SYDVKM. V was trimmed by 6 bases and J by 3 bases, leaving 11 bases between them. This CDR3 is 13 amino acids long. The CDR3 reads CASSGRGYTEAFF. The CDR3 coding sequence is TGTGCCAGCAGCGGGAGGGGATACACTGAAGCTTTCTTT.

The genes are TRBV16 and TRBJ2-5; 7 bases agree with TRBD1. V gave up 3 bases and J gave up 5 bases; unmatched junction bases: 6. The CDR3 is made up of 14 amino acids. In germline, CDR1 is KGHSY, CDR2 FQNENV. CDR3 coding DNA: TGTGCCAGCAGCCAGCCGACAGGGACGGAGACCCAGTACTTC. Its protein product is CASSQPTGTETQYF.

The CDR3 protein is CASSYAPSGRETYEQYF. In DNA form, the CDR3 reads TGTGCCAGCAGCTACGCCCCTAGCGGGAGAGAAACGTACGAGCAGTACTTC. The chain uses TRBV5-4 and TRBJ2-7; 10 positions agree with TRBD2. Germline loops: CDR1 SGHNT, CDR2 YYREEE (reference sequence). The junction had 13 bases not matched to a gene; V was cut back by 3 bases and J by 4 bases. This CDR3 region has 17 residues.

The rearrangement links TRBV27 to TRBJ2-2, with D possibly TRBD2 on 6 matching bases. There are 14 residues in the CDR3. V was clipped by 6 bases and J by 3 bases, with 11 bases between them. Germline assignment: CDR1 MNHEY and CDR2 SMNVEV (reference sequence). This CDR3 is CASRQDYYTGELFF. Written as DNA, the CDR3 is TGTGCCAGCAGGCAGGACTACTACACCGGGGAGCTGTTTTTT.

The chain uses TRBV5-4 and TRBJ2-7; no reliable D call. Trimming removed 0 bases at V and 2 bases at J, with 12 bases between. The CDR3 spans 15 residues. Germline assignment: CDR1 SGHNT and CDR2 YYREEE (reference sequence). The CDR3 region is CASSLDRSGAYEQYF. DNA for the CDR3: TGTGCCAGCAGCTTGGACAGATCGGGCGCCTACGAGCAGTACTTC. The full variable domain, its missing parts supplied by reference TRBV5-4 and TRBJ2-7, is ETGVTQSPTHLIKTRGQQVTLRCSSQSGHNTVSWYQQALGQGPQFIFQYYREEENGRGNFPPRFSGLQFPNYSSELNVNALELDDSALYLCASSLDRSGAYEQYFGPGTRLTVT.

The CDR3 DNA reads TGTGCCAGCAGGGCCGGGACAGGGTCATACAATGAGCAGTTCTTC. Translated: CASRAGTGSYNEQFF. The J gene is TRBJ2-1, the V gene TRBV2; 9 bases agree with TRBD1. With V trimmed by 6 bases and J by 4 bases, 7 bases remained unmatched. Germline CDR1 and CDR2: SNHLY and FYNNEI. The CDR3 runs 15 residues. Combining the CDR3 with reference TRBV2 and TRBJ2-1 gives the whole variable domain EPEVTQTPSHQVTQMGQEVILRCVPISNHLYFYWYRQILGQKVEFLVSFYNNEISEKSEIFDDQFSVERPDGSNFTLKIRSTKLEDSAMYFCASRAGTGSYNEQFFGPGTRLTVL.

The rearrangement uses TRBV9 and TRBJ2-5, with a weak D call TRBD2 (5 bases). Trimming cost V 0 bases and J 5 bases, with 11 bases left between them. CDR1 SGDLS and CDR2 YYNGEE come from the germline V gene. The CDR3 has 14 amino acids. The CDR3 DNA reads TGTGCCAGCAGCGTAGATCCAGCGGAGGAGACCCAGTACTTC. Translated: CASSVDPAEETQYF.

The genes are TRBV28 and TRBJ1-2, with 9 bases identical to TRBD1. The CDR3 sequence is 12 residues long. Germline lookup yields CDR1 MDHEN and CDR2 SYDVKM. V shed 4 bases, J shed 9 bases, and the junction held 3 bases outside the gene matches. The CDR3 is CASSWDRVSYTF. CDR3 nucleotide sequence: TGTGCCAGCAGTTGGGACAGGGTGAGCTACACCTTC.

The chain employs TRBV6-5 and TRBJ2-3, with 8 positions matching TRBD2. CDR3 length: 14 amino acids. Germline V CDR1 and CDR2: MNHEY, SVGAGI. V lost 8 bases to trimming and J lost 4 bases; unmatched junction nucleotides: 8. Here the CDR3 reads CASLGRGVPDTQYF. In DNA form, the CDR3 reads TGTGCCAGCCTCGGGAGGGGGGTCCCAGATACGCAGTATTTT.

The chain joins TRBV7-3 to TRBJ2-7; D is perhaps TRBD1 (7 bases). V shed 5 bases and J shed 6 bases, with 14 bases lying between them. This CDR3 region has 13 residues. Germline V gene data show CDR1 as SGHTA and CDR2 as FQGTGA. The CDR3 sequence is CASSPTGTGEQYF. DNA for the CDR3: TGTGCCAGCAGCCCGACAGGGACTGGCGAGCAGTACTTC. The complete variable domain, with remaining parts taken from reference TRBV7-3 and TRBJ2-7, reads GAGVSQTPSNKVTEKGKYVELRCDPISGHTALYWYRQSLGQGPEFLIYFQGTGAADDSGLPNDRFFAVRPEGSVSTLKIQRTERGDSAVYLCASSPTGTGEQYFGPGTRLTVT.

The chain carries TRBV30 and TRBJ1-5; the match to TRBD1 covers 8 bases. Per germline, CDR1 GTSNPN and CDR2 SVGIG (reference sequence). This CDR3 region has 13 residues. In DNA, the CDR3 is TGTGCATACAGGGGGGCGAGCAATCAGCCCCAGCATTTT. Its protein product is CAYRGASNQPQHF.

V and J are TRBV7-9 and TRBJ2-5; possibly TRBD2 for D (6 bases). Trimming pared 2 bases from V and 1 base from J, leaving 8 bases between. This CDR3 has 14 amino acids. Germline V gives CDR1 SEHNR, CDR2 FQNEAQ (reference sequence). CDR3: CASSLRAGQETQYF. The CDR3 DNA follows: TGTGCCAGCAGCTTAAGAGCGGGCCAAGAGACCCAGTACTTC. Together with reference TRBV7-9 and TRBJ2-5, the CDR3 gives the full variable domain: DTGVSQNPRHKITKRGQNVTFRCDPISEHNRLYWYRQTLGQGPEFLTYFQNEAQLEKSRLLSDRFSAERPKGSFSTLEIQRTEQGDSAMYLCASSLRAGQETQYFGPGTRLLVL.

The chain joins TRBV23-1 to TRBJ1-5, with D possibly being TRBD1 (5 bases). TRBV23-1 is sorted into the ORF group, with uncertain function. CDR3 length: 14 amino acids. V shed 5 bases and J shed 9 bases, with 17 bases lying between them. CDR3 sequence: CASSGTGPWGPQHF. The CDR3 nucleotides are TGCGCCAGCAGTGGAACGGGACCCTGGGGGCCCCAGCATTTT.

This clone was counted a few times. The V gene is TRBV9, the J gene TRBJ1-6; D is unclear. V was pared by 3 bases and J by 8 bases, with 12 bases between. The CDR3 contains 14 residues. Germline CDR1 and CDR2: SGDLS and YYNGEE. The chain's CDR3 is CASSALLRDSPLHF. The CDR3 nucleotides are TGTGCCAGCAGCGCCCTCTTAAGAGATTCACCCCTCCACTTT.